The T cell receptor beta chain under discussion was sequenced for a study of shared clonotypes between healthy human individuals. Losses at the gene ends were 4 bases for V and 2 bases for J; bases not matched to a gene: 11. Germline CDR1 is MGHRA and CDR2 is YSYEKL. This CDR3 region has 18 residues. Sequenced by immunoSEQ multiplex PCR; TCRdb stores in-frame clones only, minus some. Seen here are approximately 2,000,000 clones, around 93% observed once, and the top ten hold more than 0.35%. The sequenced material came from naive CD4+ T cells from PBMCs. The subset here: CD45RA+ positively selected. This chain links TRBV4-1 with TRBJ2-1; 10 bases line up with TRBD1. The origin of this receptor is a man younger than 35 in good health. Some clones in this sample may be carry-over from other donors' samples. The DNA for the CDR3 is TGCGCCAGCAGCCGCCTTTACGGGGGGACAGGGGCCTACAATGAGCAGTTCTTC. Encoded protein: CASSRLYGGTGAYNEQFF.